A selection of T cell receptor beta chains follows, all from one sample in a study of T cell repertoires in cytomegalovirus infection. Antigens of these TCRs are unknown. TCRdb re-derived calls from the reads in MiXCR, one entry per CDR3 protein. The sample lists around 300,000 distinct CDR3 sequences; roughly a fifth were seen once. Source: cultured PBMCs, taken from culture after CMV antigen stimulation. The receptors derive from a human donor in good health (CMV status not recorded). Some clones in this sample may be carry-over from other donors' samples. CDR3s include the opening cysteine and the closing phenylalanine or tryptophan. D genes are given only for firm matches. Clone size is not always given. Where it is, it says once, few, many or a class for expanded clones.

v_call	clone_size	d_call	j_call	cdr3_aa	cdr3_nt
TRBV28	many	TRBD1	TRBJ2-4	CASYRTGGSNIQYF	TGTGCCAGTTACCGCACAGGGGGCTCGAACATTCAGTACTTC
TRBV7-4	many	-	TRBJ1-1	CASRIRGFRDTEAFF	TGTGCCAGCAGGATTCGGGGGTTTCGGGACACTGAAGCTTTCTTT
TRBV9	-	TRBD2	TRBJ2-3	CASSVGGGNTDTQYF	TGTGCCAGCAGCGTAGGCGGGGGGAACACAGATACGCAGTATTTT
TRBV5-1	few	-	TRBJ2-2	CASSFRATNTGELFF	TGCGCCAGCAGCTTCCGGGCCACTAACACCGGGGAGCTGTTTTTT
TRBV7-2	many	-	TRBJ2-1	CASSLVAKGFHEQFF	TGTGCCAGCAGCTTAGTAGCGAAGGGGTTTCATGAGCAGTTCTTC
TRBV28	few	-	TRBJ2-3	CASRPLRTDTQYF	TGTGCCAGCAGACCCCTCCGCACAGATACGCAGTATTTT
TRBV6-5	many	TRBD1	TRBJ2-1	CASSYWTGNEQFF	TGTGCCAGCAGTTACTGGACAGGGAATGAGCAGTTCTTC
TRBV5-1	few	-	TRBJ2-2	CASSLVRDGTLNTGELFF	TGCGCCAGCAGCTTGGTGCGGGACGGAACCCTTAACACCGGGGAGCTGTTTTTT
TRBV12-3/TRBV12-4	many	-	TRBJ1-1	CASSLARYHTEAFF	TGTGCCAGCAGTTTAGCGCGGTATCACACTGAAGCTTTCTTT
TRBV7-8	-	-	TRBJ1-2	CASSLETGGGYTF	TGTGCCAGCAGCTTAGAAACAGGTGGTGGCTACACCTTC
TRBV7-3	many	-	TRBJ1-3	CASSLTGANSGNTIYF	TGTGCCAGCAGCTTAACAGGGGCGAACTCTGGAAACACCATATATTTT
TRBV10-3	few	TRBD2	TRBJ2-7	CAISGTSGPYEQYF	TGTGCCATCAGTGGGACTAGCGGACCCTACGAGCAGTACTTC
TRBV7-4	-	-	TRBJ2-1	CASSLVGGTPNEQFF	TGTGCCAGCAGCTTAGTGGGGGGAACCCCCAATGAGCAGTTCTTC
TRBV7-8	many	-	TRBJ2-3	CASSLVVGVKTDTQYF	TGTGCCAGCAGCTTAGTGGTGGGAGTGAAGACAGATACGCAGTATTTT
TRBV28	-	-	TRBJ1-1	CASSLNRGQGAFF	TGTGCCAGCAGTTTAAATCGGGGGCAGGGAGCTTTCTTT
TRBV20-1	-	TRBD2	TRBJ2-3	CSADATSGTDTQYF	TGCAGTGCGGACGCGACTAGCGGCACAGATACGCAGTATTTT
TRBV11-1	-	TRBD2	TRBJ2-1	CASSLVAGPYNEQFF	TGTGCCAGCAGCTTAGTAGCGGGGCCCTACAATGAGCAGTTCTTC
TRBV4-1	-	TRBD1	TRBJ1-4	CASSQDSVRTGGDEKLFF	TGCGCCAGCAGCCAAGATTCAGTACGGACAGGGGGCGATGAAAAACTGTTTTTT
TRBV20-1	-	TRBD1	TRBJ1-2	CSARPGTGYYGYTF	TGCAGTGCTAGGCCCGGGACAGGTTACTATGGCTACACCTTC
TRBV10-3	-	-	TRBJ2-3	CAISDRSDTQYF	TGTGCCATCAGTGACCGTTCAGATACGCAGTATTTT
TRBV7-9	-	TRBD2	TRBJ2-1	CASSSSGARAHEQFF	TGTGCCAGCAGCTCCAGCGGGGCTAGGGCGCATGAGCAGTTCTTC
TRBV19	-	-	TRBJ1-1	CASSEGPEAFF	TGTGCCAGTAGTGAGGGCCCTGAAGCTTTCTTT